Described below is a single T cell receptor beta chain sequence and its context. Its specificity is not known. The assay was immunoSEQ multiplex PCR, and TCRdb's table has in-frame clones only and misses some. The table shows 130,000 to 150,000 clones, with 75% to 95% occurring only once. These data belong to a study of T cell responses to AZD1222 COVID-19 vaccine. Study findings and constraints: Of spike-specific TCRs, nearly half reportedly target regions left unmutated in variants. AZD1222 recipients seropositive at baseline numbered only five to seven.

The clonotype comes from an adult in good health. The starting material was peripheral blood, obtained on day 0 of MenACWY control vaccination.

This chain's CDR3 is CASIGIRQRNTGELFF. CDR3 sequence (DNA): TGTGCCAGTATTGGTATCCGACAGAGGAACACCGGGGAGCTGTTTTTT. The J gene is TRBJ2-2, the V gene TRBV19; TRBD1 might be the D (5 bases). V lost 7 bases and J lost 1, with 16 bases in between. CDR1 LNHDA and CDR2 SQIVND come from the germline V gene (reference sequence). The CDR3 totals 16 residues.